The sequence of this T cell receptor beta chain was determined in a study of T cells after yellow fever vaccination (dated by TCRdb to between 2017 and 2020). Background for the entire study: Libraries from fractions with low cell numbers were prepared with the SMART-Seq v4 Ultra Low Input RNA kit. Bulk TCR alpha and beta repertoires were sequenced longitudinally to track T-cell clones before and after primary and booster YFV17D yellow fever vaccination. Two healthy male donors, one aged 18 to 30 and one aged 30 to 40 years, made up the cohort. Bulk PBMC replicates and cell subsets were isolated from blood drawn at multiple timepoints before and after both primary and secondary immunization.

The instrument given in TCRdb is Illumina NovaSeq 6000. TCR cDNA was synthesized by 5'RACE template switching, through which a universal primer site and unique molecular identifiers were introduced. Priming of cDNA synthesis was performed from both the TCR alpha and TCR beta constant segments. Two PCR steps were used to amplify libraries, with sample barcodes and sequencing adapters being added in the second step. Sequencing of the libraries was done on either Illumina HiSeq 2500 (2x100 bp) or NovaSeq (2x150 bp). In the original analysis: MIGEC was used to demultiplex reads and collapse the reads into UMI consensus sequences, and MiXCR was used for V(D)J alignment. Using edgeR on replicate PBMC samples, clonotypes were called vaccine-responding if FDR was below 0.01 and the log2 fold change was above 5 up to day 15. Each bulk clonotype was labeled CD4 or CD8 based on which sequenced repertoire, CD4 or CD8, contained the clonotype at higher abundance. The raw public data were reprocessed by TCRdb itself: fastp quality trimming at Q25, MiXCR clonotype calling, in-frame beta chains only. Each CDR3 protein gets just one entry, which takes the most common genes and DNA from the rows behind it. Here the V and J calls rest on TCRdb's processing, not on the authors' analysis. The table for this sample lists more than 200,000 distinct CDR3 sequences; over 3% of them were counted only once. The ten largest clones capture 15% to 20% of the sample.

Ends trimmed: V by 0 bases, J by 2 bases; bases unmatched to a gene: 2. Spanning cysteine to phenylalanine, the CDR3 consists of 16 amino acids. Only the CDR3 DNA is retained, 48 bases long and in frame from the first base. Based on the germline V gene, the CDR1 and CDR2 sequences are MNHEY and SVGEGT. This clonotype was seen at least ten times. This receptor's antigen is unknown. Base qualities are missing; no much larger clone stands one base away. What the study reported, not specific to this receptor: Computational filtering was needed because FACS-sorted repertoires could contain abundant contaminating clonotypes from the bulk population. Because the study included only two donors, the extent to which the findings can be generalized is limited. After the booster, most clones that had expanded after primary vaccination were detected again (approximately 97% of CD4 and roughly nine tenths of CD8), suggesting broad maintenance of memory. A small share of clonotypes occurred in both CD4 and CD8 compartments, likely arising from convergent recombination. Compared with the primary T-cell response, the secondary T-cell response was faster but weaker, reaching its peak on day 5 rather than on day 15.

The sample's treatment or condition label, in plain terms: live attenuated yellow fever vaccine strain. At each blood-draw timepoint, two biological replicates of bulk PBMCs were collected. A standard Ficoll-Paque protocol was used to isolate PBMCs from peripheral blood. TriZol was used to extract RNA from bulk PBMCs, CD4 and CD8 fractions, and dextramer-positive and dextramer-negative fractions. Here the sequenced sample was PBMCs, taken 15 days after the yellow fever booster vaccination. The chain employs TRBV6-2 or TRBV6-3 and TRBJ2-5; TRBD2 fits 11 bases in the junction. This TCR was recovered from a man aged 18 to 29 who received the YFV17D yellow fever vaccine. The CDR3 protein: CASSYSTSGDQETQYF. The nucleotide sequence is TGTGCCAGCAGTTACTCGACTAGCGGGGATCAAGAGACCCAGTACTTC.